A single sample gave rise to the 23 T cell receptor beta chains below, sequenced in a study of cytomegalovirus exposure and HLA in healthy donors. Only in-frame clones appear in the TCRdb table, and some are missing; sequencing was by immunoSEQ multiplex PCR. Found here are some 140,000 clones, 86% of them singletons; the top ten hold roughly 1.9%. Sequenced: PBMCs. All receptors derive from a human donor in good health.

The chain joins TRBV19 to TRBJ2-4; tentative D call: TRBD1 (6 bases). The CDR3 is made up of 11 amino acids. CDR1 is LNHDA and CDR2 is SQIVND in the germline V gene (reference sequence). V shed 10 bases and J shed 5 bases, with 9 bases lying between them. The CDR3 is CATRQENIQYF. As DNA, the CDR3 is TGTGCCACAAGACAGGAAAACATTCAGTACTTC.

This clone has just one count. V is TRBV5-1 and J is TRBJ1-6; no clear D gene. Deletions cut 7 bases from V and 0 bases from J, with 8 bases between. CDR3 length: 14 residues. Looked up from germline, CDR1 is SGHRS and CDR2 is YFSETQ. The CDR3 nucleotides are TGCGCCAGCGCCAGAAGCTCCTATAATTCACCCCTCCACTTT. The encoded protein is CASARSSYNSPLHF. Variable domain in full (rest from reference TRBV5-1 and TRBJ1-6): KAGVTQTPRYLIKTRGQQVTLSCSPISGHRSVSWYQQTPGQGLQFLFEYFSETQRNKGNFPGRFSGRQFSNSRSEMNVSTLELGDSALYLCASARSSYNSPLHFGNGTRLTVT.

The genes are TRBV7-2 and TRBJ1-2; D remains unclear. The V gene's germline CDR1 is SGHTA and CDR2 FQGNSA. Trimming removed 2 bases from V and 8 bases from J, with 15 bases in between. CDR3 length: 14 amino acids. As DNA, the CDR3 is TGTGCCAGCAGCTTATTCATCCCCCTAGAGGGCTACACCTTC. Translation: CASSLFIPLEGYTF. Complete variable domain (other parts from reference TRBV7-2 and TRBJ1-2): GAGVSQSPSNKVTEKGKDVELRCDPISGHTALYWYRQSLGQGLEFLIYFQGNSAPDKSGLPSDRFSAERTGGSVSTLTIQRTQQEDSAVYLCASSLFIPLEGYTFGSGTRLTVV.

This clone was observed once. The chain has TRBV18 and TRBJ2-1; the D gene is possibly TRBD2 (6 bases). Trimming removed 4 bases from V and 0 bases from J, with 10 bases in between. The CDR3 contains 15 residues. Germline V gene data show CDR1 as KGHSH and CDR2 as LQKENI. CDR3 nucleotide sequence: TGTGCCAGCTCACGCGGGACCAGCTCCTACAATGAGCAGTTCTTC. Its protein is CASSRGTSSYNEQFF.

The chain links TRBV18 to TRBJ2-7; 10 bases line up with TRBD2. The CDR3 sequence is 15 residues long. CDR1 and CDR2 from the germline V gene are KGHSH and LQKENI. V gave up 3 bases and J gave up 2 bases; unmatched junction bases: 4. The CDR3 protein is CASSPGTSVTYEQYF. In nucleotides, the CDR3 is TGTGCCAGCTCACCCGGGACTAGCGTAACCTACGAGCAGTACTTC.

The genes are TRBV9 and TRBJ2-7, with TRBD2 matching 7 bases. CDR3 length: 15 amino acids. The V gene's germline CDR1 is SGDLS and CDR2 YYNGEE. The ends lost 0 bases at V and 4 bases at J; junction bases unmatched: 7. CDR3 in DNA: TGTGCCAGCAGCGTAGGGGCGGGAGCGGTTTACGAGCAGTACTTC. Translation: CASSVGAGAVYEQYF.

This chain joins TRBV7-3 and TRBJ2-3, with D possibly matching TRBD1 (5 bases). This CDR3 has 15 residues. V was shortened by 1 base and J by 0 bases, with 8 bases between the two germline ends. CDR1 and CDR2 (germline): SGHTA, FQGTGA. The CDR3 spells CASSLIPGSTDTQYF. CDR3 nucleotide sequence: TGTGCCAGCAGCTTAATTCCAGGGAGCACAGATACGCAGTATTTT.

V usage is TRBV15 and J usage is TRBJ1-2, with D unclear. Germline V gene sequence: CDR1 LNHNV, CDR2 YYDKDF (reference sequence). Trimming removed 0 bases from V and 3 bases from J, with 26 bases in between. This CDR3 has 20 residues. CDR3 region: CATSRDLVHEPRGRYYGYTF. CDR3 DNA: TGTGCCACCAGCAGAGATCTGGTGCACGAGCCACGCGGGAGGTACTATGGCTACACCTTC. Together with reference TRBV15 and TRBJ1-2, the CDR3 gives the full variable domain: DAMVIQNPRYQVTQFGKPVTLSCSQTLNHNVMYWYQQKSSQAPKLLFHYYDKDFNNEADTPDNFQSRRPNTSFCFLDIRSPGLGDTAMYLCATSRDLVHEPRGRYYGYTFGSGTRLTVV.

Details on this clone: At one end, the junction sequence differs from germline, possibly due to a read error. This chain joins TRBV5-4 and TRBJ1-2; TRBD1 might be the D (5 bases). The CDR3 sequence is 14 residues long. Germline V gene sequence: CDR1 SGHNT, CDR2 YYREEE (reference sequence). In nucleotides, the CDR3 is TGTGCCAGCACCTTGGGGACTTTCAACTATGGCTACACCTTC. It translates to CASTLGTFNYGYTF.

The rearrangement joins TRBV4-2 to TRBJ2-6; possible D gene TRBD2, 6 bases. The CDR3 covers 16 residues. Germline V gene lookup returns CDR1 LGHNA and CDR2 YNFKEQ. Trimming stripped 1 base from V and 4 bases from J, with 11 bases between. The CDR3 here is CASSQAGDAGANVLTF. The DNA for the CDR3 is TGTGCCAGCAGCCAAGCGGGGGATGCCGGGGCCAACGTCCTGACTTTC.

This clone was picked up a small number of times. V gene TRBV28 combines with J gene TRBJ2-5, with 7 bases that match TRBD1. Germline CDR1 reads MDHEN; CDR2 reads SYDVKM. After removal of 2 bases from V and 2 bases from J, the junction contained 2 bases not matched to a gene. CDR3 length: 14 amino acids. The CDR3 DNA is TGTGCCAGCAGTTTAGGGGGACAGCAAGAGACCCAGTACTTC. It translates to CASSLGGQQETQYF.

The CDR3 nucleotides are TGTGCCAGTAGTATTGGGAGAATTGAGCAGTTCTTC. It codes for CASSIGRIEQFF. The gene calls are TRBV19 and TRBJ2-1, with D possibly matching TRBD2 (5 bases). V gave up 3 bases and J gave up 9 bases, with 9 bases separating them. The germline V gene has CDR1 LNHDA and CDR2 SQIVND (reference sequence). The CDR3 is 12 amino acids.

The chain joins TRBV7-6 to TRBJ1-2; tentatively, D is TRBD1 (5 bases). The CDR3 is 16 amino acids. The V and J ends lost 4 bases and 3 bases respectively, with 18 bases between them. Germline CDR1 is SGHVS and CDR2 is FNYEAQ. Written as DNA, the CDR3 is TGTGCCAGCAGCTCAAACCCTCCGCCGGGGGACTATGGCTACACCTTC. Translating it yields CASSSNPPPGDYGYTF. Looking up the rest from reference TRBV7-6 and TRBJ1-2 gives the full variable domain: GAGVSQSPRYKVTKRGQDVALRCDPISGHVSLYWYRQALGQGPEFLTYFNYEAQQDKSGLPNDRFSAERPEGSISTLTIQRTEQRDSAMYRCASSSNPPPGDYGYTFGSGTRLTVV.

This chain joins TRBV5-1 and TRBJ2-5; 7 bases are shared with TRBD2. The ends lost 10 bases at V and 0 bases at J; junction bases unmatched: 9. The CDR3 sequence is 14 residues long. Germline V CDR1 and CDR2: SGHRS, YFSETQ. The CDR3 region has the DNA TGCGCCTCCACCCCACTAGCGTACCAAGAGACCCAGTACTTC. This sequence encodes CASTPLAYQETQYF.

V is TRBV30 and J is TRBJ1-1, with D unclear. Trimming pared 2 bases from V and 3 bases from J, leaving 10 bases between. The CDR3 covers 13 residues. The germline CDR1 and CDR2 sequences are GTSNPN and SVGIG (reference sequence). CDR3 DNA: TGTGCCTGGAGTTCAAACCGGGACACTGAAGCTTTCTTT. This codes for CAWSSNRDTEAFF.

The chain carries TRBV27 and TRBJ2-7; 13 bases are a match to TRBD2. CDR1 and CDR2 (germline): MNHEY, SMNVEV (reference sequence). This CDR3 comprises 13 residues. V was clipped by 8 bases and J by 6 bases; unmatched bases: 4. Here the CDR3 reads CASGGLAGVEQYF. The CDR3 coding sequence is TGTGCCAGCGGAGGACTAGCGGGAGTCGAGCAGTACTTC.

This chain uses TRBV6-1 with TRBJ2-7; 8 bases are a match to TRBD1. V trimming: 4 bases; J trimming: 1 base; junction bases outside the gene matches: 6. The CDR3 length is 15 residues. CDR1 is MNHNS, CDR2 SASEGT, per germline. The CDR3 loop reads CASSGDRGVSYEQYF. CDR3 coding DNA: TGTGCCAGCAGTGGCGACAGGGGCGTTTCCTACGAGCAGTACTTC.

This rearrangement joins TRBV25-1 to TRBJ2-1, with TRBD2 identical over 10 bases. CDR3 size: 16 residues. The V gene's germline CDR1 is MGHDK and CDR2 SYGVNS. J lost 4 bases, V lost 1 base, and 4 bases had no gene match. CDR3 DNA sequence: TGTGCCAGCAGTGAATGGAGCGGGAGGGCGTACAATGAGCAGTTCTTC. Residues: CASSEWSGRAYNEQFF.

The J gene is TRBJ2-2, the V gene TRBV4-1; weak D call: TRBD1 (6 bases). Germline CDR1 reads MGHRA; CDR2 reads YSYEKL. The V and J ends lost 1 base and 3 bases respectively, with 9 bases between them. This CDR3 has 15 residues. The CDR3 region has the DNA TGCGCCAGCAGCCAAGCCAGGACAGACACCGGGGAGCTGTTTTTT. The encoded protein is CASSQARTDTGELFF.

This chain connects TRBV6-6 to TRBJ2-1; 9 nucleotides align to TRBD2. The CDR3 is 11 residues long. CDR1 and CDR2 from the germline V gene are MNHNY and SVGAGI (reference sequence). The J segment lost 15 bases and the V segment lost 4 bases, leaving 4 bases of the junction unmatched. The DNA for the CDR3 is TGTGCCAGCAGTTTCGAGCGGGAGGTGTTCTTC. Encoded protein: CASSFEREVFF.

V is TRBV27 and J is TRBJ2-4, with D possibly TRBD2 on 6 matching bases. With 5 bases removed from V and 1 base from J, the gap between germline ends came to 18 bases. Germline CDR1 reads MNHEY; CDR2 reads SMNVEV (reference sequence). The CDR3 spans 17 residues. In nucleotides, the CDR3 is TGTGCCAGCAGTATTCGGACCAGCGCGGGGGCCAAAAACATTCAGTACTTC. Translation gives CASSIRTSAGAKNIQYF.

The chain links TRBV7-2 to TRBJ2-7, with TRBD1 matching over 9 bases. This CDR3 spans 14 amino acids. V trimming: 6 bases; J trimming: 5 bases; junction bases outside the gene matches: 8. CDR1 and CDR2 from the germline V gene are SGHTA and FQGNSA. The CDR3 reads CASRNTGGNHEQYF. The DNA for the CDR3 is TGTGCCAGCAGAAATACAGGGGGCAACCACGAGCAGTACTTC.

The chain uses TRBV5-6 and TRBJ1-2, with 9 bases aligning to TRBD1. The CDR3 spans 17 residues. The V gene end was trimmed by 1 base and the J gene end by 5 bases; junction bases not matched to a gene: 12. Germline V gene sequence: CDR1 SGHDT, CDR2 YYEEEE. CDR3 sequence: CASSLYRGQGSRYGYTF. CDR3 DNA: TGTGCCAGCAGCTTGTATCGGGGACAGGGAAGTCGGTATGGCTACACCTTC.